The clone carrying this T cell receptor (beta chain) was observed at least ten times. The antigen is undetermined. This specimen comes from a study of T cells in Graves' hyperthyroidism and ophthalmopathy. Study-wide background: Peripheral blood was acquired at first diagnosis, ahead of any therapy whatsoever. Study-level results: Patients with ophthalmopathy were separated from those with stable hyperthyroidism by a 13 V-J model.

Amplified TCR beta CDR3 regions derived from RNA transcripts. The TCR CDR3 first-round RT-PCR relied on the HTBI primer set. Each CDR3 protein is one row after TCRdb ran MiXCR on the multiplex PCR reads. The sample contains hundreds of thousands of distinct CDR3 sequences, around 13% of which appear only once. The germline V gene encodes CDR1 KGHSH and CDR2 LQKENI. Trimming shortened V by 5 bases and J by 3 bases, and 8 bases separated the two germline ends. This CDR3 has 13 residues. The receptor was isolated from a woman younger than 30 with Graves' hyperthyroidism. The specimen was blood. J is TRBJ2-1 and V is TRBV18; D not certain. As DNA, the CDR3 is TGTGCCAGCTCAGGGTCTGGCTACAATGAGCAGTTCTTC. As protein: CASSGSGYNEQFF.